These 31 T cell receptor beta chains came from one sample sequenced in a study of cytomegalovirus exposure and HLA in healthy donors. The primer mix had 60 Vbeta and 13 Jbeta primers. The method was immunoSEQ multiplex PCR; TCRdb's version includes in-frame clones alone and lacks a portion of them. The sample records approximately 200,000 clones, roughly 77% being singletons. The sequenced sample was PBMCs. These receptors were taken from a woman in her 30s in good health and CMV-seropositive.

The chain carries TRBV27 and TRBJ2-6; 13 bases agree with TRBD2. Germline loops: CDR1 MNHEY, CDR2 SMNVEV (reference sequence). V dropped 6 bases and J dropped 1; count of bases not matched to a gene: 6. This CDR3 is built from 18 residues. For the CDR3, the DNA is TGTGCCAGCAGCTGGACTAGCGGGAGTTTGTCTGGGGCCAACGTCCTGACTTTC. Translation gives CASSWTSGSLSGANVLTF.

J is TRBJ2-2 and V is TRBV5-1, with 9 bases identical to TRBD2. The germline V gene encodes CDR1 SGHRS and CDR2 YFSETQ. The CDR3 runs to 18 residues. The V gene end was trimmed by 0 bases and the J gene end by 7 bases; junction bases not matched to a gene: 13. The CDR3 is CASSLVQMVAGVGGELFF. CDR3 bases: TGCGCCAGCAGCTTGGTTCAGATGGTAGCGGGAGTTGGCGGGGAGCTGTTTTTT.

J is TRBJ1-1 and V is TRBV7-9; TRBD1 matches at 10 bases. Germline loops: CDR1 SEHNR, CDR2 FQNEAQ (reference sequence). Trimming at V came to 6 bases and at J to 1 base, leaving 2 bases not matched to a gene. The CDR3 has 14 amino acids. The chain's CDR3 is CASRGDRGNTEAFF. CDR3 DNA: TGTGCCAGCAGGGGGGACAGGGGGAACACTGAAGCTTTCTTT.

This clone came up once. V usage is TRBV7-6 and J usage is TRBJ2-2; D perhaps matches TRBD2 (5 bases). Germline V gene lookup returns CDR1 SGHVS and CDR2 FNYEAQ. V was cut by 5 bases and J by 5 bases, with 6 bases left in between. The CDR3 has 12 residues. CDR3 protein: CASSRDTGELFF. CDR3 nucleotides: TGTGCCAGCAGCCGGGATACCGGGGAGCTGTTTTTT.

DNA of the CDR3: TGTGCCAGCAGTGAGGGGCGGGAGGGCCGGACCCGAGACGTGCAGTACTTC. Protein product: CASSEGREGRTRDVQYF. This chain joins TRBV6-1 and TRBJ2-7, with 9 bases matching TRBD2. The junction had 18 bases not matched to a gene; V was cut back by 3 bases and J by 9 bases. CDR1 and CDR2 (germline): MNHNS, SASEGT. CDR3 length equals 17 residues.

The genes are TRBV28 and TRBJ1-4, with no clear D. V shed 4 bases and J shed 0 bases, with 12 bases lying between them. Germline-derived CDR1 and CDR2 are MDHEN and SYDVKM. This CDR3 region has 16 residues. The CDR3 loop is CASSSLRFATNEKLFF. In DNA, the CDR3 is TGTGCCAGCAGTTCACTTCGGTTTGCAACTAATGAAAAACTGTTTTTT.

V usage is TRBV6-1 and J usage is TRBJ2-7, with 7 nucleotides matching TRBD2. This CDR3 contains 15 residues. Germline assignment: CDR1 MNHNS and CDR2 SASEGT. After removal of 1 base from V and 2 bases from J, the junction contained 5 bases not matched to a gene. The CDR3 region is CASSEEGLAAYEQYF. Written as DNA, the CDR3 is TGTGCCAGCAGTGAAGAAGGGCTAGCGGCCTACGAGCAGTACTTC.

This chain connects TRBV5-1 to TRBJ1-2; no clear D gene. Germline assignment: CDR1 SGHRS and CDR2 YFSETQ. The CDR3 is made up of 15 amino acids. V was cut by 1 base and J by 6 bases, with 16 bases left in between. The CDR3 DNA reads as TGCGCCAGCAGCTTGCTAGGCCCGGGGATTGATGGCTACACCTTC. Protein: CASSLLGPGIDGYTF. The variable domain in full, with the rest retrieved from reference TRBV5-1 and TRBJ1-2, is KAGVTQTPRYLIKTRGQQVTLSCSPISGHRSVSWYQQTPGQGLQFLFEYFSETQRNKGNFPGRFSGRQFSNSRSEMNVSTLELGDSALYLCASSLLGPGIDGYTFGSGTRLTVV.

The chain joins TRBV27 to TRBJ2-7; D is undetermined. CDR3 length: 13 amino acids. Germline assignment: CDR1 MNHEY and CDR2 SMNVEV (reference sequence). V lost 3 bases and J lost 3, with 9 bases in between. CDR3 in DNA: TGTGCCAGCAGTTTGAGGCCAGTCTACGAGCAGTACTTC. Amino acid sequence: CASSLRPVYEQYF.

The V call is TRBV10-1, the J call TRBJ1-5; possible D gene TRBD1, 5 bases. The CDR3 sequence is 14 residues long. Germline V gene sequence: CDR1 WNHNN, CDR2 SYGVQD (reference sequence). V dropped 7 bases and J dropped 4 bases, with 14 bases sitting between them. The CDR3 DNA sequence: TGCGCCAGCAAAATCTCAGGGTGTAATCAGCCCCAGCATTTT. Encoded protein: CASKISGCNQPQHF.

The chain links TRBV28 to TRBJ2-7; 7 positions agree with TRBD2. Unmatched junction bases numbered 14, after V lost 6 bases and J lost 6 bases. Germline CDR1 reads MDHEN; CDR2 reads SYDVKM. The CDR3 is 15 residues long. The CDR3 region is CASSEKRESWGEQYF. CDR3 nucleotides: TGTGCCAGCAGCGAAAAGCGGGAAAGTTGGGGCGAGCAGTACTTC.

This clone was observed once. This rearrangement joins TRBV13 to TRBJ1-2; D perhaps matches TRBD1 (5 bases). The V end lost 4 bases, the J end lost 10 bases, and 10 bases lay between the germline ends. Germline V gene lookup returns CDR1 PRHDT and CDR2 FYEKMQ (reference sequence). This CDR3 spans 11 amino acids. This CDR3 is CASSSPGLYTF. In nucleotides, the CDR3 is TGTGCCAGCAGCTCTCCGGGACTCTACACCTTC.

V gene TRBV2 combines with J gene TRBJ2-7, with D possibly TRBD2 on 7 matching bases. Between the trimmed V and J ends, which lost 5 bases and 7 bases, there was a span of 15 bases. CDR1 and CDR2 from the germline V gene are SNHLY and FYNNEI. There are 13 residues in the CDR3. CDR3 region: CASSQEGGGEQYF. The CDR3 nucleotides read TGTGCCAGCAGTCAGGAGGGGGGGGGAGAGCAGTACTTC.

In nucleotides, the CDR3 is TGTGCCAGCACCCGGGGAGACAGGGGTTTTTATGAGCAGTTCTTC. It translates to CASTRGDRGFYEQFF. The V and J genes are TRBV7-9 and TRBJ2-1; 8 bases match TRBD1. The CDR3 length is 15 residues. CDR1 is SEHNR, CDR2 FQNEAQ, per germline (reference sequence). V shed 7 bases, J shed 8 bases, and the junction held 13 bases outside the gene matches.

The chain joins TRBV4-1 to TRBJ2-5; the match to TRBD2 covers 8 bases. The CDR3 sequence is 14 residues long. The V gene end was trimmed by 0 bases and the J gene end by 4 bases; junction bases not matched to a gene: 1. CDR1 MGHRA and CDR2 YSYEKL come from the germline V gene. The CDR3 DNA reads as TGCGCCAGCAGCCAAGATCGGGGGGGAGAGACCCAGTACTTC. This translates into CASSQDRGGETQYF.

The V and J genes are TRBV13 and TRBJ2-2; maybe TRBD1 (6 bases). Germline CDR1 reads PRHDT; CDR2 reads FYEKMQ (reference sequence). Trimming took 5 bases from V and 7 from J, leaving 17 bases between them. The CDR3 is 15 residues long. The CDR3 sequence: CASSLTQGFNGELFF. The CDR3 coding sequence is TGTGCCAGCAGCCTGACACAGGGTTTCAACGGGGAGCTGTTTTTT.

The gene calls are TRBV5-4 and TRBJ1-3, with 8 bases that match TRBD1. The germline V gene encodes CDR1 SGHNT and CDR2 YYREEE (reference sequence). This CDR3 comprises 16 residues. Trimming took 4 bases from V and 1 from J; bases not matched to a gene: 7. The CDR3 sequence is CASSVGQGRSGNTIYF. The CDR3 DNA reads TGTGCCAGCAGCGTTGGACAGGGAAGATCTGGAAACACCATATATTTT.

This clone turned up a few times. The chain carries TRBV4-2 and TRBJ1-5; 9 nucleotides line up with TRBD1. Trimming cost V 1 base and J 6 bases; bases outside gene matches: 7. The CDR3 is 16 residues long. Germline V gene sequence: CDR1 LGHNA, CDR2 YNFKEQ. The CDR3 here is CASSQADRGAAQPQHF. The CDR3 DNA is TGTGCCAGCAGCCAAGCCGACAGGGGGGCGGCTCAGCCCCAGCATTTT.

This chain connects TRBV5-8 to TRBJ2-7, with TRBD2 identical over 8 bases. This CDR3 has 16 amino acids. The germline gives CDR1 SGHTS, CDR2 YDEGEE. Trimming at V came to 2 bases and at J to 2 bases, leaving 9 bases not matched to a gene. In DNA, the CDR3 is TGTGCCAGCAGCTTCAAGTTGGTCGGGAGGGCCTACGAGCAGTACTTC. Translated, it gives CASSFKLVGRAYEQYF.

This chain joins TRBV6-5 and TRBJ2-2, with TRBD2 as a possible D gene (5 bases). V lost 4 bases and J lost 3, with 9 bases in between. Germline-derived CDR1 and CDR2 are MNHEY and SVGAGI. This CDR3 has 14 residues. The CDR3 protein is CASSFREYTGELFF. CDR3 nucleotides: TGTGCCAGCAGTTTCCGGGAATACACCGGGGAGCTGTTTTTT.

This rearrangement joins TRBV10-1 to TRBJ2-5; 7 bases map to TRBD1. The J call could be wrong; TRBJ2-7 is a better fit for the DNA end. This CDR3 contains 13 residues. Germline V lookup: CDR1 WNHNN, CDR2 SYGVQD (reference sequence). CDR3 DNA: TGCGCACCAAGGGGGCACAGTTCCTACGAGCAGTACTTC. Amino acids: CAPRGHSSYEQYF.

CDR3 nucleotide sequence: TGTGCCAGTAGTATGTCTAGCGGGACTTACGAGCAGTACTTC. Its translation is CASSMSSGTYEQYF. The rearrangement links TRBV19 to TRBJ2-7, with TRBD2 matching 9 bases. The CDR3 runs 14 residues. Germline V gives CDR1 LNHDA, CDR2 SQIVND (reference sequence). V was clipped by 3 bases and J by 4 bases; unmatched bases: 4.

The genes are TRBV4-2 and TRBJ1-3; D unclear. The CDR3 runs to 18 residues. V was trimmed by 1 base and J by 2 bases, leaving 18 bases between them. The germline CDR1 and CDR2 sequences are LGHNA and YNFKEQ. CDR3: CASSQGLSSPVPGNTIYF. The DNA for the CDR3 is TGTGCCAGCAGCCAAGGATTATCTAGTCCAGTACCTGGAAACACCATATATTTT.

The chain couples TRBV5-1 to TRBJ2-1; 9 bases fit TRBD1. Germline lookup yields CDR1 SGHRS and CDR2 YFSETQ. CDR3 length: 14 residues. The trim removed 4 bases at V and 10 bases at J, leaving 9 bases unmatched. This CDR3 reads CASSRWTGAQEQFF. In DNA form, the CDR3 reads TGCGCCAGCAGCCGCTGGACAGGGGCGCAGGAGCAGTTCTTC.

The rearrangement uses TRBV9 and TRBJ2-3; TRBD2 matches 14 bases. V lost 4 bases and J lost 6; bases outside the gene matches: 7. The CDR3 totals 16 residues. CDR1 and CDR2 from the germline V gene are SGDLS and YYNGEE. CDR3 DNA: TGTGCCAGCAGCACCCGACTAGCGGGAGGGCGGGATACGCAGTATTTT. Its translation: CASSTRLAGGRDTQYF.

Only a few counts were recorded for this clone. V usage is TRBV9 and J usage is TRBJ2-1; tentatively, D is TRBD2 (5 bases). The CDR3 has 12 amino acids. Deletions cut 0 bases from V and 9 bases from J, with 7 bases between. Germline loops: CDR1 SGDLS, CDR2 YYNGEE. CDR3 protein: CASSVAGTEQFF. The CDR3 DNA reads as TGTGCCAGCAGCGTAGCGGGAACTGAGCAGTTCTTC. The full variable domain, with the rest looked up from reference TRBV9 and TRBJ2-1, is DSGVTQTPKHLITATGQRVTLRCSPRSGDLSVYWYQQSLDQGLQFLIQYYNGEERAKGNILERFSAQQFPDLHSELNLSSLELGDSALYFCASSVAGTEQFFGPGTRLTVL.

This clone was seen more than once but under ten times. The CDR3 DNA follows: TGTGCCAGCAGCACCGGGACAGGGGGCAGGGGTGAGCCCCAGCATTTT. Its translation: CASSTGTGGRGEPQHF. The V gene is TRBV6-6, the J gene TRBJ1-5; 12 bases are a match to TRBD1. The ends lost 6 bases at V and 8 bases at J; junction bases unmatched: 11. Germline assignment: CDR1 MNHNY and CDR2 SVGAGI (reference sequence). The CDR3 sequence is 16 residues long.

Comment on this clone: The junction departs from the called germline gene at one end, perhaps through a read error. The rearrangement links TRBV7-9 to TRBJ1-1; D uncertain. Germline loops: CDR1 SEHNR, CDR2 FQNEAQ (reference sequence). The CDR3 covers 13 residues. In DNA, the CDR3 is TGTTCCAGCAGCTGGGAGGGGAACACTGAAGCTTTCTTT. Amino acid sequence: CSSSWEGNTEAFF.

In nucleotides, the CDR3 is TGTGCCAGCAGCTTAGTGGCAGGGGAAGAGGCTAACTATGGCTACACCTTC. This translates into CASSLVAGEEANYGYTF. The chain uses TRBV7-6 and TRBJ1-2; D is perhaps TRBD1 (6 bases). Germline V lookup: CDR1 SGHVS, CDR2 FNYEAQ. Trimming left V 1 base short and J 0 bases short, with 15 bases between. This CDR3 spans 17 amino acids.

Only a few counts were recorded for this clone. V and J are TRBV21-1 and TRBJ1-1; TRBD1 was called by the table and not checked on the DNA. TRBV21-1 is a pseudogene. The CDR3 consists of 17 residues. CDR3: CASSKDVDRDMNTEAFF. The CDR3 bases are TGTGCCAGCAGCAAAGACGTCGACAGGGATATGAACACTGAAGCTTTCTTT.

The chain carries TRBV11-3 and TRBJ2-1; weak D call: TRBD1 (6 bases). The CDR3 loop spans 12 amino acids. CDR1 and CDR2 from the germline V gene are SGHNT and YENEEA. Trimming removed 4 bases at V and 8 bases at J, with 9 bases between. CDR3 coding DNA: TGTGCCAGCAGCTCGGACAGCTATGAGCAGTTCTTC. It codes for CASSSDSYEQFF.